The 7 T cell receptor beta chains below all came from one sample that was sequenced in a study of Ad26.COV2.S vaccination and SARS-CoV-2 variants. This table comes from immunoSEQ multiplex PCR, and its TCRdb copy is limited to in-frame clones, with some not included. The table includes 300,000 to 500,000 clones, more than 85% detected once. The treatment was: around 19 received Ad26.COV2.S at low or high dose, single or two shots; roughly five received placebo; per-sample allocation not given. After the first vaccine or placebo injection, samples were drawn on day 63. Source: peripheral blood, taken in a trial of Ad26.COV2.S vaccine versus placebo. Every receptor here comes from a person between 18 and 59 years old who received the Ad26.COV2.S COVID-19 vaccine or a placebo.

This clone was counted only a few times. The V call is TRBV24-1, the J call TRBJ2-2, with D possibly being TRBD2 (6 bases). The V and J ends lost 7 bases and 5 bases respectively, with 7 bases between them. Per germline, CDR1 KGHDR and CDR2 SFDVKD. The CDR3 is 12 amino acids. This CDR3 is CATRAGTGELFF. CDR3 sequence (DNA): TGTGCCACCAGGGCGGGGACCGGGGAGCTGTTTTTT.

The CDR3 nucleotides read TGTGCCAGTAGTCCCAGCGGGGGGGCCCATCGCGAGCAGTACTTC. Protein sequence: CASSPSGGAHREQYF. The rearrangement joins TRBV19 to TRBJ2-7; 10 nucleotides match TRBD2. The V gene's germline CDR1 is LNHDA and CDR2 SQIVND (reference sequence). Trimming took 5 bases from V and 6 from J; bases not matched to a gene: 10. The CDR3 consists of 15 residues.

This chain links TRBV4-2 with TRBJ1-2; 9 bases agree with TRBD1. Germline V CDR1 and CDR2: LGHNA, YNFKEQ. The CDR3 covers 17 residues. With 8 bases clipped from V and 4 bases from J, the junction kept 17 bases outside the gene matches. Here the CDR3 reads CASGHPFTGGAGYGYTF. The CDR3 nucleotides read TGTGCCAGCGGACACCCTTTCACAGGGGGCGCGGGCTATGGCTACACCTTC.

The chain employs TRBV7-9 and TRBJ1-1, with D maybe TRBD1 (5 bases). V was trimmed by 5 bases and J by 1 base, leaving 11 bases between them. Germline lookup yields CDR1 SEHNR and CDR2 FQNEAQ (reference sequence). The CDR3 is 14 amino acids. CDR3 sequence (DNA): TGTGCCAGCAGCCCAGGGACGGCGAACACTGAAGCTTTCTTT. Translating it yields CASSPGTANTEAFF.

The gene calls are TRBV19 and TRBJ2-1; a possible D gene is TRBD2 (5 bases). V was trimmed by 7 bases and J by 1 base, leaving 8 bases between them. Germline CDR1 and CDR2: LNHDA and SQIVND (reference sequence). The CDR3 runs 13 residues. CDR3 sequence reads: CASTAGSYNEQFF. The CDR3 DNA reads TGTGCCAGTACCGCGGGTTCCTACAATGAGCAGTTCTTC.

J is TRBJ2-2 and V is TRBV10-3; D gene unclear. The germline V and J ends were trimmed by 3 bases and 0 bases, with 8 bases remaining between them. Germline CDR1 ENHRY, CDR2 SYGVKD. The length of the CDR3 is 15 residues. CDR3 residues: CAISDTETNTGELFF. The CDR3 DNA sequence: TGTGCCATCAGTGACACAGAAACGAACACCGGGGAGCTGTTTTTT.

This clone was found once. This sequence joins TRBV3-1 (or the pseudogene TRBV3-2) and TRBJ2-5; the D is unclear. Germline loops: CDR1 LGHDT, CDR2 YNNKEL (reference sequence). The germline V and J ends were trimmed by 4 bases and 5 bases, with 5 bases remaining between them. The CDR3 has 11 residues. In DNA form, the CDR3 reads TGTGCCAGCAGCCTGGACGAGACCCAGTACTTC. This encodes CASSLDETQYF.